This note documents a single TCR beta chain sequence. Its antigen remains undetermined. Per-nucleotide qualities are absent, and no much larger clonotype sits a single base away. Library preparation employed 5' RACE. Sequencer: Illumina HiSeq 2500. A second PCR of roughly 6 to 11 cycles was run with a J-beta primer mix and a sample-barcoded 5' primer. A unique molecular identifier was introduced onto each TCR beta cDNA molecule by a template-switch 5' adaptor carrying 12 random nucleotides. Each sample yielded at least 2.5 million CDR3-containing paired-end reads. First-strand cDNA was synthesized from all RNA with the Mint cDNA synthesis kit, primed by a TRBC-specific oligonucleotide. Following uracil-DNA glycosylase treatment, all cDNA underwent a first 18-cycle PCR with the universal primers M1SS and BC2_uni_R. Per the source publication's procedure: For normalization, 1 million high-quality reads, each with a distinct molecular identifier, were randomly selected from each sample. Instead of being binned into consensus sequences, reads with shared molecular identifiers were discarded. MiTCR, with a Q25 quality threshold and the strictest error-elimination algorithm, was used for CDR3 identification, clonotype clustering and error correction. Lower-bound total TCR beta diversity was estimated with a nonparametric unseen species model using Euler transformation. TCRdb reworked the public reads: Q25 trimming with fastp, MiXCR clone assembly, productive beta chains retained. Rows matching on CDR3 protein sequence are summarized as one entry with the most common DNA and genes. TCRdb's processing, not the authors', yielded these V and J calls. Present in this sample are about 640,000 distinct CDR3 sequences, 58% of which were seen just once. Clones ranked in the top ten supply 30% to 45% of the sample.

The CDR3 has 15 amino acids, counting the end cysteine and phenylalanine. The DNA shown is the 45-base CDR3, in frame from base 1. According to the germline V gene, CDR1 reads SGDLS and CDR2 reads YYNGEE. V lost 2 bases and J lost 3 bases, and the count of bases not matched to a germline gene is 7. The entry originates in a study of blood T cells in healthy people across ages (dated by TCRdb to 2015 to 2017). About the full investigation: In model experiments, template switching captured roughly one uniquely barcoded TCR beta cDNA molecule for every two T cells. Using deep sequencing normalized with unique cDNA molecular identifiers, the study measured how TCR beta repertoire diversity changes with age. The donors were split into four age groups: young (average 16 years), middle-aged (roughly 40), aged (62) and long-lived (over 80). To avoid experimental bias, donors of different ages were randomly spread across the sequencing lanes. Using the same blood draw, the study looked at two additional independent replicas of 1 million unique cDNA reads for two donors, one aged 18 to 29 and the other aged 80 or older. Findings and caveats that apply to the study as a whole: Donor CMV infection status was unknown, potentially confounding age-related changes in expanded clonotypes. Because profiling used bulk unsorted PBMCs, naive and antigen-experienced compartments could not be compared conclusively. Observed TCR beta diversity per million T cells fell roughly linearly with age, and a significant reduction was already apparent by age around 40. The long-lived group showed more naive CD4+ T cells, fewer expanded clones and increased TCR diversity than the aged group, suggesting age selection. Total diversity estimates from one million sequenced T cells were considered lower bounds and underestimates. Observed TCR beta diversity correlated strongly with the percentage of naive T cells measured by flow cytometry.

The roughly 38 donors, aged 6 to 90 years, were systemically healthy Caucasian individuals from Russia. Each donor gave ten milliliters of peripheral blood, drawn into EDTA-treated Vacutainer tubes. Ficoll-Paque density-gradient centrifugation was used to isolate PBMCs, with at least 7 million per sample. Trizol reagent was used to extract total RNA from PBMCs, with at least 5.5 micrograms per sample. The percentages of naive CD45RAhigh/CD27high T cells were determined by flow cytometry on a PBMC aliquot from every donor. This sequence originates from a man aged 55 to 69 in good health. This receptor chain uses TRBV9 and TRBJ2-5; TRBD2 agrees with 7 junctional bases. The specimen sequenced was blood. The CDR3 is CASSVSGLAEETQYF. The bases read TGTGCCAGCAGCGTCAGCGGGCTAGCGGAAGAGACCCAGTACTTC.